Below are 4 T cell receptor beta chains sequenced from a single sample in a study of CD8+ T cells in alopecia areata. Treatment specified: oral pan-JAK inhibitor, 5-10 mg twice daily. RNA was extracted and reverse transcribed into cDNA as the sequencing template. Sequencing was performed with immunoSEQ multiplex PCR; in TCRdb, only in-frame clones are kept and a portion is missing. The sample carries about 140,000 clones, about 59% recorded once. The specimen was CD8+ T cells sorted from blood, collected at week 4, from a patient treated with tofacitinib. Every receptor here comes from a human donor with alopecia areata.

The gene calls are TRBV11-3 and TRBJ2-1; tentative D call: TRBD2 (5 bases). Germline V gene lookup returns CDR1 SGHNT and CDR2 YENEEA. The CDR3 has 18 amino acids. Trimming left V 4 bases short and J 8 bases short, with 27 bases between. The CDR3 here is CASSSKGPEAEDVDEQFF. In DNA, the CDR3 is TGTGCCAGCAGCTCTAAAGGACCAGAGGCGGAGGATGTCGATGAGCAGTTCTTC.

The V gene is TRBV2, the J gene TRBJ2-1; D perhaps matches TRBD1 (6 bases). V gave up 4 bases and J gave up 7 bases, with 11 bases separating them. The CDR3 contains 13 residues. Germline V gene sequence: CDR1 SNHLY, CDR2 FYNNEI. The CDR3 nucleotides are TGTGCCAGCAGTGGAACAGGGAGTAATGAGCAGTTCTTC. Translating it yields CASSGTGSNEQFF.

The gene calls are TRBV29-1 and TRBJ1-3, with 10 bases matching TRBD1. Germline trimming cut 6 bases from V and 3 bases from J; bases unmatched to any gene: 5. The CDR3 contains 14 residues. The germline V gene has CDR1 SQVTM and CDR2 ANQGSEA. The CDR3 sequence: CSVAGQGFGNTIYF. The CDR3 DNA follows: TGCAGCGTCGCGGGACAGGGGTTTGGAAACACCATATATTTT. The full variable domain, completed using reference TRBV29-1 and TRBJ1-3, is SAVISQKPSRDICQRGTSLTIQCQVDSQVTMMFWYRQQPGQSLTLIATANQGSEATYESGFVIDKFPISRPNLTFSTLTVSNMSPEDSSIYLCSVAGQGFGNTIYFGEGSWLTVV.

This rearrangement joins TRBV14 to TRBJ2-1; D is unclear. V lost 4 bases, J lost 2 bases, and 18 bases lay in between. Germline V lookup: CDR1 SGHDN, CDR2 FVKESK. The CDR3 sequence is 17 residues long. The CDR3 reads CASSLRKRRLPYNEQFF. CDR3 nucleotides: TGTGCCAGCAGCCTGAGGAAGAGGCGTTTGCCCTACAATGAGCAGTTCTTC.